The 21 T cell receptor beta chains in this list originate from one sample, sequenced in a study of blood T cell repertoires in COVID-19 (TCRdb year 2020). Library creation used the immunoSEQ multiplex PCR assay. TCRdb obtained this table from immuneACCESS and retained in-frame rearrangements with V and J assigned. These tables miss some clones; where compared with another copy, unresolved V genes account for less than half of the shortfall, and the remainder is unexplained. The sample yields about 300,000 clones; more than 85% were counted once. The ten largest clones take up 2.2% of the sample. Input material: peripheral blood. These receptors were collected from a woman under 40 with COVID-19, enrolled during active disease.

This clone was counted between two and nine times. The rearrangement uses TRBV14 and TRBJ2-2, with D possibly matching TRBD2 (6 bases). V was clipped by 2 bases and J by 7 bases, with 11 bases between them. Germline V gene data show CDR1 as SGHDN and CDR2 as FVKESK. CDR3 length equals 14 residues. The CDR3 reads CASSQYGGIGELFF. The CDR3 DNA is TGTGCCAGCAGCCAATATGGGGGGATCGGGGAGCTGTTTTTT.

The chain links TRBV6-2 or TRBV6-3 to TRBJ2-3, with TRBD2 matching over 9 bases. V gave up 6 bases and J gave up 5 bases; unmatched junction bases: 6. CDR1 is MNHEY, CDR2 SVGEGT, per germline. The CDR3 extends over 14 amino acids. The CDR3 DNA sequence: TGTGCCAGCAGCCTCGGGACTAGCTTAGATACGCAGTATTTT. This gives the protein CASSLGTSLDTQYF.

The genes are TRBV25-1 and TRBJ2-5; D is unresolved. CDR3 size: 14 residues. Germline CDR1 is MGHDK and CDR2 is SYGVNS. V was pared by 0 bases and J by 3 bases, with 8 bases between. CDR3 sequence reads: CASSEYTTEETQYF. The CDR3 bases are TGTGCCAGCAGTGAATATACAACAGAAGAGACCCAGTACTTC.

The V call is TRBV28, the J call TRBJ1-3, with TRBD1 as a possible D gene (5 bases). Germline values: CDR1 MDHEN, CDR2 SYDVKM. CDR3 length: 15 amino acids. Between the trimmed V and J ends, which lost 5 bases and 0 bases, there was a span of 11 bases. The CDR3: CASSGGLFSGNTIYF. The CDR3, as DNA: TGTGCCAGCAGTGGGGGACTTTTCTCTGGAAACACCATATATTTT.

The rearrangement joins TRBV21-1 to TRBJ1-5; the D segment call TRBD1 is taken from the table without a DNA check. TRBV21-1 is a known pseudogene. The CDR3 runs 17 residues. The CDR3 sequence: CASSKETGIRSNQPQHF. Here the CDR3 DNA reads TGTGCCAGCAGCAAAGAAACAGGGATTAGGAGCAATCAGCCCCAGCATTTT.

This sequence joins TRBV3-1 (or the pseudogene TRBV3-2) and TRBJ2-3; D unclear. The germline V gene encodes CDR1 LGHDT and CDR2 YNNKEL (reference sequence). V dropped 4 bases and J dropped 3 bases, with 11 bases sitting between them. The CDR3 runs 14 residues. Here the CDR3 reads CASSPGETTDTQYF. The CDR3 bases are TGTGCCAGCAGCCCTGGCGAGACTACAGATACGCAGTATTTT.

The V gene is TRBV2, the J gene TRBJ1-6, with 9 bases that match TRBD1. The germline CDR1 and CDR2 sequences are SNHLY and FYNNEI. The CDR3 is made up of 15 amino acids. V dropped 8 bases and J dropped 6; count of bases not matched to a gene: 8. The CDR3 spells CASLRGQGTNSPLHF. CDR3 DNA sequence: TGTGCCAGCTTAAGGGGACAGGGTACTAATTCACCCCTCCACTTT.

The chain employs TRBV5-1 and TRBJ2-2, with 11 bases lining up with TRBD1. CDR3 length equals 17 residues. Germline V gene sequence: CDR1 SGHRS, CDR2 YFSETQ. V was pared by 0 bases and J by 3 bases, with 4 bases of the junction left unmatched. CDR3 loop: CASSLEGQGGDTGELFF. The DNA for the CDR3 is TGCGCCAGCAGCTTGGAGGGACAGGGGGGCGACACCGGGGAGCTGTTTTTT.

The rearrangement links TRBV15 to TRBJ1-2, with 11 bases fitting TRBD1. The V gene end was trimmed by 1 base and the J gene end by 8 bases; junction bases not matched to a gene: 12. The CDR3 runs 17 residues. The V gene's germline CDR1 is LNHNV and CDR2 YYDKDF (reference sequence). As DNA, the CDR3 is TGTGCCACCAGCAGAGGTGGGACAGGGGGGGGAGGATTCGGCTACACCTTC. Its protein is CATSRGGTGGGGFGYTF.

The rearrangement links TRBV14 to TRBJ2-7; D uncertain. The CDR3 length is 11 residues. CDR1 SGHDN and CDR2 FVKESK come from the germline V gene. With 4 bases removed from V and 11 bases from J, the gap between germline ends came to 12 bases. For the CDR3, the DNA is TGTGCCAGCAGCCCAGGTGGTAAAGAGTACTTC. Encoded protein: CASSPGGKEYF.

The rearrangement uses TRBV29-1 and TRBJ1-4, with a weak D call TRBD1 (5 bases). Germline lookup yields CDR1 SQVTM and CDR2 ANQGSEA. The CDR3 is 13 amino acids. V dropped 4 bases and J dropped 5 bases, with 11 bases sitting between them. CDR3 amino acids: CSVGGADNEKLFF. The CDR3 coding sequence is TGCAGCGTTGGTGGGGCGGACAATGAAAAACTGTTTTTT. Complete variable domain (other parts from reference TRBV29-1 and TRBJ1-4): SAVISQKPSRDICQRGTSLTIQCQVDSQVTMMFWYRQQPGQSLTLIATANQGSEATYESGFVIDKFPISRPNLTFSTLTVSNMSPEDSSIYLCSVGGADNEKLFFGSGTQLSVL.

The CDR3 spells CASREGSGTKAFF. The DNA for the CDR3 is TGTGCCAGCAGGGAGGGGTCGGGCACTAAGGCTTTCTTT. V usage is TRBV12-3 or TRBV12-4 and J usage is TRBJ1-1; the D gene is possibly TRBD1 (5 bases). V was trimmed by 6 bases and J by 11 bases, leaving 19 bases between them. The CDR3 consists of 13 residues.

V is TRBV11-2 and J is TRBJ2-7; unclear D gene. Trimming took 5 bases from V and 4 from J, leaving 12 bases between them. This CDR3 is built from 13 residues. Germline lookup yields CDR1 SGHAT and CDR2 FQNNGV. The CDR3 DNA sequence: TGTGCCAGCAGCCAGCTAGTAGAGTACGAGCAGTACTTC. Translation: CASSQLVEYEQYF.

The V and J genes are TRBV28 and TRBJ1-5, with 7 nucleotides matching TRBD1. Per the germline V gene, CDR1 is MDHEN and CDR2 is SYDVKM. This CDR3 has 14 amino acids. The V and J ends lost 1 base and 6 bases, in that order; junction bases with no gene match: 3. The CDR3 sequence is CASSLFDRAQPQHF. In DNA, the CDR3 is TGTGCCAGCAGTTTATTTGACAGGGCTCAGCCCCAGCATTTT.

This sequence joins TRBV6-1 and TRBJ1-1; possible D gene TRBD1, 5 bases. CDR3 length equals 16 residues. Germline V CDR1 and CDR2: MNHNS, SASEGT. V was shortened by 2 bases and J by 4 bases, with 17 bases between the two germline ends. Here the CDR3 DNA reads TGTGCCAGCAGTGAATGGGTTATTGGGGGAGGCACTGAAGCTTTCTTT. The encoded protein is CASSEWVIGGGTEAFF.

The chain is built from TRBV20-1 and TRBJ1-6; TRBD1 is a possible D gene (5 bases). Trimming took 3 bases from V and 8 from J, leaving 17 bases between them. Per germline, CDR1 DFQATT and CDR2 SNEGSKA (reference sequence). The length of the CDR3 is 15 residues. The chain's CDR3 is CSASKTRVRDSPLHF. The CDR3 DNA follows: TGCAGTGCTAGTAAAACCAGGGTTCGGGATTCACCCCTCCACTTT.

The gene calls are TRBV19 and TRBJ2-1; 8 bases match TRBD2. Per germline, CDR1 LNHDA and CDR2 SQIVND (reference sequence). J lost 8 bases, V lost 4 bases, and 7 bases had no gene match. This CDR3 spans 14 amino acids. This CDR3 is CASSRVAGNHEQFF. CDR3 DNA sequence: TGTGCCAGTAGTAGGGTAGCGGGAAACCATGAGCAGTTCTTC.

The chain combines TRBV25-1 with TRBJ1-1; D is ambiguous. Germline V CDR1 and CDR2: MGHDK, SYGVNS. Trimming stripped 5 bases from V and 0 bases from J, with 10 bases between. The length of the CDR3 is 14 residues. The CDR3 nucleotides read TGTGCCAGCAGTCCCTCGACATTGAACACTGAAGCTTTCTTT. Its protein product is CASSPSTLNTEAFF.

The chain couples TRBV4-1 to TRBJ1-4, with unresolved D. The CDR3 runs 14 residues. Germline CDR1 and CDR2: MGHRA and YSYEKL. V was shortened by 3 bases and J by 7 bases, with 12 bases between the two germline ends. The CDR3 sequence is CASSQAQETEKLFF. In DNA, the CDR3 is TGCGCCAGCAGCCAGGCCCAGGAAACTGAAAAACTGTTTTTT.

The chain uses TRBV20-1 and TRBJ2-5; D call uncertain. This CDR3 contains 12 residues. V lost 3 bases and J lost 1, with 6 bases in between. Germline V gene sequence: CDR1 DFQATT, CDR2 SNEGSKA (reference sequence). The CDR3, as DNA: TGCAGTGCTAGTCCTTCCCAAGAGACCCAGTACTTC. It is translated as CSASPSQETQYF.

The CDR3 protein is CASSSSRTPNTEAFF. The DNA of the CDR3 is TGTGCCAGCAGCTCGAGCAGGACTCCTAACACTGAAGCTTTCTTT. The chain uses TRBV5-6 and TRBJ1-1; D is unclear. CDR3 length equals 15 residues. Trimming left V 3 bases short and J 2 bases short, with 14 bases between. Germline V gives CDR1 SGHDT, CDR2 YYEEEE. The full variable domain, completed using reference TRBV5-6 and TRBJ1-1, is DAGVTQSPTHLIKTRGQQVTLRCSPKSGHDTVSWYQQALGQGPQFIFQYYEEEERQRGNFPDRFSGHQFPNYSSELNVNALLLGDSALYLCASSSSRTPNTEAFFGQGTRLTVV.